Sequencing of this T cell receptor (beta chain) was carried out in a study of cytomegalovirus exposure and HLA in healthy donors (dated by TCRdb to the late 2010s). For the study in its entirety: According to an earlier analysis of 587 of the donors, some 180 million T cells yielded some 110 million unique TCR beta sequences and roughly 280 Gb of sequence data. A later analysis re-analyzed previously published TCR beta repertoires from approximately 670 donors and added high-resolution HLA genotyping to study TCR occurrence patterns. Of the roughly 390 genotyped donors, 75% to 85% were placed in the genetic ancestry cluster associated with self-reported Caucasian donors. The number of donors typed differed by locus, with roughly 629-640 for A, B, C, DRB1 and DQB1, about 500 for DQA1, under 610 for DPA1, and roughly 450 for DPB1. In a later genetic analysis, genome-wide SNP genotypes for about three fifths of the 666 donors were used, and that subset was treated as a discovery cohort. Rather than using new phenotypic data, the later analysis identified candidate immune exposures from TCR beta sequences and from how often those sequences occurred across donors. The study profiled the T cell repertoires of more than 500 subjects by immunosequencing and related them to cytomegalovirus serostatus. The study aimed to test whether signatures of past pathogen exposure could be identified by cataloging public T cell receptors. Every discovery cohort repertoire had been produced on one sequencing platform. An earlier analysis of 450 to 750 of the donors used high-throughput TCR beta sequencing to judge whether each TCR beta V gene segment behaved as functional or pseudogenic. Class I and class II HLA loci were covered by the typing at four-digit resolution. Five DR-DQ haplotypes were handled as single units for association and clustering, since linkage in the cohort was strong. Donor age, sex, ethnicity and CMV serostatus were collected together with the repertoire data. In addition to the first cohort of roughly 700 subjects, a separate validation cohort of approximately 120 different subjects was used. The study combined high-throughput TCR immunosequencing, statistical association of individual TCRs with disease status, and machine learning to predict cytomegalovirus infection status. Among some 400 genotyped donors of the cohort, an average of around 240,000 unique TCR beta nucleotide sequences was sequenced per donor, of which 15% to 20% were non-productive. An early release covering around 630 HLA-typed donors comprised approximately 300 gigabases of sequencing data and approximately 85 million unique TCR sequences. Broad study findings and their caveats: A cluster of highly shared sequence variants was judged likely to be a technical artifact of the sequencing pipeline. CMV serostatus was the only immune exposure information available for the cohort. A further reported finding was that TCR beta sequences accurately predicted the HLA-A and HLA-B alleles for most subjects in the first cohort. A later analysis reported that several top co-occurrence clusters appeared linked to parvovirus B19, influenza, CMV and Epstein-Barr virus. The 87-base-pair reads could not distinguish some IMGT-functional V segments, including TRBV6-2 and TRBV6-3, so those segments were excluded. In a later genetic analysis, fewer N-insertions in productive TCRs were reported among donors in an Asian-associated ancestry cluster than the roughly 700-donor mean. Compared with equally common non-associated chains, HLA-associated TCR beta chains in a later analysis were more clonally expanded and had lower generation probabilities. Broadly in line with IMGT annotations, most TCR beta V segments showed up in productive rearrangements about 90% or about 30% of the time in an earlier analysis of approximately 600 of the donors. In this cohort, only TCR beta chains were sequenced, and detectable features were limited by the absence of alpha or paired-chain data. Correlated functional status among segregating V segments might be attributable to linkage disequilibrium, but an unknown experimental factor could not be ruled out. A later genetic analysis associated a missense DCLRE1C variant with V-gene and J-gene trimming of TCR beta chains, and an independent cohort replicated the association. Presence/absence analyses assumed roughly uniform sequencing depth across donors, an assumption that may not hold. Because HLA typing was unavailable for some donors at each locus, only the typed subset was used in association tests. Because counts were too low, about 15 rarely observed V segments, including chromosome 9 orphons, were left out of the earlier analysis of 587 of the donors. Most TCR sequences were seen in very few donors, while some public TCRs were found in many individuals. Most CMV-associated TCR beta chains appeared to be HLA-restricted in a later analysis, and the HLA associations seemed to be driven largely by CMV exposure. The study gave a list of under 200 TCR beta chains associated with cytomegalovirus. A later analysis found that TCR association rates varied across HLA loci, with DRB1 alleles showing the most associated TCRs and HLA-C alleles the fewest. According to the authors, the approach could potentially be generalized to other disease states and immunological phenotypes. Three of the identified cytomegalovirus-associated TCR beta chains were confirmed in vitro to be specific for cytomegalovirus antigens. When HLA alleles, especially DR and DQ, strongly co-occurred, attributing TCR associations to individual alleles was difficult. The classifier was reported to diagnose cytomegalovirus status with high specificity and sensitivity in both the original and validation cohorts. A later analysis associated 15,000 or so TCR beta sequences with specific HLA alleles at a false discovery rate of 0.05.

In total, approximately 690 healthy bone marrow donors made up the cohort. All cohort members were sampled while nominally healthy, although unrecorded immune exposures were likely present. The donor tested CMV seronegative, placing the donor among the 352 seronegative members of the cohort. Each donor provided a peripheral blood sample, and peripheral blood mononuclear cells were used for TCR beta sequencing. Genomic DNA extraction from the blood cell samples was performed with the Qiagen DNeasy Blood Extraction Kit. With respect to this clone: Its specific antigen is unknown. Per-nucleotide qualities are absent, and no much larger clonotype sits a single base away.

Preparation of the library involved the immunoSEQ multiplex PCR assay. For the multiplex PCR, a mixture combining 60 forward primers for TCR Vbeta segments and 13 reverse primers for TCR Jbeta segments was used. Amplification of the CDR3 region of rearranged TCR beta genes was performed with a multiplex PCR assay on genomic DNA. Amplified TCR beta libraries were sequenced as 87-base-pair reads on the Illumina HiSeq System. On the study's bioinformatics: Across the 500 to 750 repertoires, a later analysis counted some 80 million unique TCR beta chains, around 11 million of which were shared by at least two donors. A nearest-neighbor algorithm error-corrected the raw reads and collapsed the reads into unique sequences, merging closely related sequences to remove PCR and sequencing errors. V, D and J gene segments were assigned by aligning CDR3 sequences to IMGT reference sequences. For a sequence to be retained, at least a six-nucleotide match to both a V gene segment and a J gene segment was required. A rearrangement counted as productive if the CDR3 had no stop codons and remained in frame with V and J, and every other rearrangement counted as non-productive. CDR3 was defined by IMGT convention, running from the second conserved V-encoded cysteine to the conserved J-encoded phenylalanine. The earlier analysis of some 600 of the donors excluded sequences that lacked an unambiguous match to a single V gene segment. An earlier analysis of a few hundred of the donors called V segments functional above 56.7% productive rearrangements and segregating when the between-donor standard deviation exceeded 5%. A statistical classification framework was developed to diagnose cytomegalovirus status using the catalog of TCR beta chain sequences. A later analysis assigned V and J genes by comparing TCR nucleotide sequences with IMGT/GENE-DB human TR gene sequences. In a later analysis, CDR3 sequences and most-parsimonious VDJ recombination scenarios were assigned using the TCRdist pipeline. In a later analysis, each TCR beta chain was defined by its CDR3 amino acid sequence together with its V-gene family, and reads without a unique V-gene family were excluded. In a later analysis, nearly 600 highly shared, low-generation-probability nucleotide sequences were removed to address suspected cross-contamination and a sequencing artifact. In a later analysis, a clonal expansion index was calculated for each public chain from normalized within-repertoire ranks of inferred template counts. A later analysis computed generation probabilities with a VDJ recombination model fitted to out-of-frame rearrangements, and checked the results against IGoR. Hypergeometric tests were used in a later analysis to score TCR-TCR, TCR-HLA and TCR-CMV co-occurrence, with a repertoire-size bias correction applied to the TCR pairs. In a later analysis, false discovery rates were estimated by permuting HLA or CMV assignments 20 times. In a later analysis, co-occurring TCRs were grouped with DBSCAN, and TCRdist sequence similarity was added when clustering was performed within HLA-allele-positive subsets. For co-occurrence clustering, repertoires with fewer than 30,000 or more than 120,000 public chains were excluded, along with roughly five repertoires with anomalous nucleotide sharing. Here the immuneACCESS table is served through TCRdb, limited to in-frame sequences with V and J called. Missing clones are a known gap in these copies; in checked studies unresolved V genes cover under half, and the rest lacks a known reason. The V and J calls and clone size are taken from that table; D and trimming were inferred from the DNA. The sample includes about 140,000 clones, with roughly 80% observed a single time. 2.5% to 3.5% of the sample is held by the ten biggest clonotypes.

The germline V end is reduced by 2 bases and the J end by 5 bases; junction bases left unmatched: 11. The CDR3, from cysteine to phenylalanine, totals 17 residues. CDR3 DNA only is kept here, 51 bases in frame from base 1. The germline V gene gives CDR1 as SGHTA and CDR2 as FQGNSA. The material sequenced was PBMCs. The receptor's source is a woman under 40 in good health and CMV-seronegative. This chain joins TRBV7-2 to TRBJ2-1, with TRBD2 identical over 8 junction bases. Here the CDR3 is given as CASSLNPPGLGNNEQFF. The DNA is as follows: TGTGCCAGCAGCTTAAATCCCCCGGGACTAGGTAACAATGAGCAGTTCTTC.